The 27 T cell receptor beta chains given below trace back to one sample, sequenced in a study of identical twins. Using its own MiXCR run on the 5' RACE reads, TCRdb lists one record per CDR3 protein. In the table there are nearly 900,000 distinct CDR3 sequences, approximately 13% of which are singletons. This sample also appeared in a second study, on yellow fever vaccine responses in identical twins.

Input material: PBMCs. Every receptor here comes from a woman under 30 in good health.

This clonotype was recorded only once. The chain is built from TRBV15 and TRBJ2-2; 7 nucleotides line up with TRBD2. V shed 1 base, J shed 0 bases, and the junction held 17 bases outside the gene matches. There are 21 residues in the CDR3. Germline CDR1 reads LNHNV; CDR2 reads YYDKDF (reference sequence). As DNA, the CDR3 is TGTGCCACCAGCAGAGTGGCTAGCTCTTCCGAGGGAGGGCCGAACACCGGGGAGCTGTTTTTT. Amino acids: CATSRVASSSEGGPNTGELFF.

This clonotype was detected a few times. The chain links TRBV24-1 to TRBJ1-5, with D tentatively TRBD1 (6 bases). The ends were cut back, 5 bases at V and 6 bases at J, with 16 bases in the middle. The CDR3 runs 15 residues. Germline V gene lookup returns CDR1 KGHDR and CDR2 SFDVKD. CDR3 region: CATSGSQGLGQPQHF. The CDR3 DNA follows: TGTGCCACCAGTGGATCACAGGGTTTAGGTCAGCCCCAGCATTTT.

This clonotype was detected a few times. This sequence joins TRBV12-3 or TRBV12-4 and TRBJ2-3; D is undetermined. This CDR3 has 13 amino acids. V was shortened by 5 bases and J by 6 bases, with 12 bases between the two germline ends. CDR3 region: CASSQWLVDTQYF. Here the CDR3 DNA reads TGTGCCAGCAGTCAGTGGTTGGTCGATACGCAGTATTTT.

In its sample, this clonotype was seen a few times. The J gene is TRBJ1-2, the V gene TRBV5-6; D remains ambiguous. Trimming left V 9 bases short and J 8 bases short, with 26 bases between. This CDR3 comprises 15 residues. The germline CDR1 and CDR2 sequences are SGHDT and YYEEEE. The CDR3 region is CATIKTDTDAIGYTF. CDR3 coding DNA: TGTGCCACCATAAAAACCGACACCGACGCTATCGGCTACACCTTC. Variable domain in full (rest from reference TRBV5-6 and TRBJ1-2): DAGVTQSPTHLIKTRGQQVTLRCSPKSGHDTVSWYQQALGQGPQFIFQYYEEEERQRGNFPDRFSGHQFPNYSSELNVNALLLGDSALYLCATIKTDTDAIGYTFGSGTRLTVV.

The CDR3 DNA reads as TGTGCCAGCAGTGAAGTATCGAATGAGCAGTTCTTC. Its protein product is CASSEVSNEQFF. V usage is TRBV25-1 and J usage is TRBJ2-1, with no clear D. V lost 2 bases to trimming and J lost 7 bases, with 6 bases between them. Germline CDR1 is MGHDK and CDR2 is SYGVNS. CDR3 length: 12 residues.

This clonotype was seen repeatedly, ten times or more. This chain uses TRBV3-1 with TRBJ2-4; no clear D gene. This CDR3 region has 15 residues. The V gene's germline CDR1 is LGHDT and CDR2 YNNKEL (reference sequence). The V gene lost 1 base and the J gene lost 0 bases, with 7 bases spanning the gap. The CDR3 coding sequence is TGTGCCAGCAGCCAAGTATGGGAAGCCAAAAACATTCAGTACTTC. This gives the protein CASSQVWEAKNIQYF.

This clonotype was seen only a few times. V gene TRBV28 combines with J gene TRBJ2-7; D is ambiguous. This CDR3 spans 13 amino acids. Trimming stripped 4 bases from V and 3 bases from J, with 10 bases between. Germline CDR1 is MDHEN and CDR2 is SYDVKM. This CDR3 reads CASSSDFLYEQYF. Written as DNA, the CDR3 is TGTGCCAGCAGTTCCGACTTCCTCTACGAGCAGTACTTC.

A few counts support this clonotype. The V and J genes are TRBV20-1 and TRBJ2-1; 13 bases agree with TRBD2. The CDR3 is made up of 14 amino acids. Germline CDR1 reads DFQATT; CDR2 reads SNEGSKA (reference sequence). V lost 1 base and J lost 15; bases outside the gene matches: 9. In DNA, the CDR3 is TGCAGTGCTAGAGCGAACCGGACTAGCGGGAGTTCGTTCTTC. Protein product: CSARANRTSGSSFF.

Here the CDR3 DNA reads TGTGCCAGTAGTCCTGGGACACCGTATAATTCACCCCTCCACTTT. Its protein product is CASSPGTPYNSPLHF. The chain employs TRBV19 and TRBJ1-6; perhaps TRBD1 as D (6 bases). Germline V gene data show CDR1 as LNHDA and CDR2 as SQIVND (reference sequence). The CDR3 covers 15 residues. Trimming took 5 bases from V and 4 from J, leaving 12 bases between them.

The J gene is TRBJ2-1, the V gene TRBV29-1; D might be TRBD2 (6 bases). Germline V lookup: CDR1 SQVTM, CDR2 ANQGSEA. The CDR3 totals 14 residues. Trimming left V 6 bases short and J 4 bases short, with 16 bases between. CDR3 protein: CSVAGTPPYNEQFF. The CDR3 bases are TGCAGCGTCGCCGGGACTCCCCCGTACAATGAGCAGTTCTTC.

This clonotype has a count of ten or more. This rearrangement joins TRBV11-2 to TRBJ2-1; TRBD2 aligns across 8 bases. The germline gives CDR1 SGHAT, CDR2 FQNNGV. Trimming took 5 bases from V and 8 from J; bases not matched to a gene: 5. This CDR3 contains 13 residues. CDR3 residues: CASSPGLADEQFF. The CDR3 nucleotides read TGTGCCAGCAGCCCAGGACTAGCCGATGAGCAGTTCTTC.

V and J are TRBV20-1 and TRBJ2-7; TRBD2 matches at 11 bases. This CDR3 is 14 amino acids long. Germline CDR1 and CDR2: DFQATT and SNEGSKA (reference sequence). J gave up 4 bases and V 0 bases, and 2 bases lay outside the gene matches. CDR3 in DNA: TGCAGTGCTAGAGATAGCGGGAGGGAGTACGAGCAGTACTTC. It translates to CSARDSGREYEQYF.

The gene calls are TRBV12-3 or TRBV12-4 and TRBJ1-1; tentative D call: TRBD1 (6 bases). Deletions cut 1 base from V and 14 bases from J, with 14 bases between. This CDR3 is 12 amino acids long. The CDR3 is CASSLVGAQGFF. DNA for the CDR3: TGTGCCAGCAGTTTAGTAGGGGCGCAGGGGTTCTTT.

The chain recombines TRBV19 with TRBJ2-5; no definite D call. From germline, CDR1 is LNHDA and CDR2 SQIVND (reference sequence). CDR3 length equals 13 residues. The V gene lost 3 bases and the J gene lost 2 bases, with 7 bases spanning the gap. The CDR3 reads CASSIAQQETQYF. DNA for the CDR3: TGTGCCAGTAGTATCGCCCAGCAAGAGACCCAGTACTTC. The full variable domain, completed using reference TRBV19 and TRBJ2-5, is DGGITQSPKYLFRKEGQNVTLSCEQNLNHDAMYWYRQDPGQGLRLIYYSQIVNDFQKGDIAEGYSVSREKKESFPLTVTSAQKNPTAFYLCASSIAQQETQYFGPGTRLLVL.

As for this clonotype: At one end the junction does not follow the germline gene, possibly because of a read error. The rearrangement uses TRBV25-1 and TRBJ2-3, with 10 bases identical to TRBD2. The CDR3 loop spans 15 amino acids. Germline CDR1 and CDR2: MGHDK and SYGVNS. For the CDR3, the DNA is TGTGCCAGCAGTTGGTCTAGCGGGAGCAGAGATACGCAGTATTTT. Protein sequence: CASSWSSGSRDTQYF.

This clonotype came up a few times. The rearrangement links TRBV5-1 to TRBJ2-2, with TRBD2 matching 9 bases. Per the germline V gene, CDR1 is SGHRS and CDR2 is YFSETQ. V was clipped by 0 bases and J by 0 bases; unmatched bases: 0. The CDR3 runs to 16 residues. CDR3 DNA sequence: TGCGCCAGCAGCTTGGGGACTAGCGCGAACACCGGGGAGCTGTTTTTT. It specifies CASSLGTSANTGELFF.

This clonotype was counted at least ten times. The CDR3 nucleotides read TGTGCCAGCAGTTTAGGACATTACGAGCAGTACGTC. The encoded protein is CASSLGHYEQYV. The chain joins TRBV12-3 or TRBV12-4 to TRBJ2-7; unclear D gene. This CDR3 has 12 residues. V was pared by 1 base and J by 4 bases, with 5 bases between.

The rearrangement joins TRBV28 to TRBJ2-1, with TRBD1 as a possible D gene (6 bases). V was shortened by 7 bases and J by 10 bases, with 11 bases between the two germline ends. CDR3 length: 11 amino acids. Germline CDR1 is MDHEN and CDR2 is SYDVKM. The CDR3 sequence is CASTQRGEQFF. The CDR3 coding sequence is TGTGCCAGCACACAAAGGGGGGAGCAGTTCTTC. The full variable domain, its missing parts supplied by reference TRBV28 and TRBJ2-1, is DVKVTQSSRYLVKRTGEKVFLECVQDMDHENMFWYRQDPGLGLRLIYFSYDVKMKEKGDIPEGYSVSREKKERFSLILESASTNQTSMYLCASTQRGEQFFGPGTRLTVL.

Points on this clonotype: With a much larger clone just one base away, this may be a read error. This CDR3 fails to terminate in the conserved phenylalanine or tryptophan, so it likely reflects a read error. The J gene is TRBJ2-5, the V gene TRBV7-9; the D is unclear. Germline loops: CDR1 SEHNR, CDR2 FQNEAQ (reference sequence). The V and J ends lost 4 bases and 3 bases respectively, with 15 bases between them. The CDR3 contains 15 residues. The CDR3 loop is CASSSRVGRKETQYL. The CDR3 coding sequence is TGTGCCAGCAGCTCCAGAGTCGGACGAAAAGAGACCCAGTACCTC.

This clonotype was seen a few times. The rearrangement joins TRBV18 to TRBJ2-7; no definite D call. CDR1 and CDR2 from the germline V gene are KGHSH and LQKENI. The CDR3 length is 15 residues. Trimming pared 0 bases from V and 11 bases from J, leaving 20 bases between. The CDR3 protein is CASSPPVQQEYVKYF. As DNA, the CDR3 is TGTGCCAGCTCACCACCGGTCCAGCAGGAGTACGTAAAGTACTTC.

This clonotype was seen a few times. The chain couples TRBV6-1 to TRBJ2-3; the D is unclear. V was trimmed by 7 bases and J by 2 bases, leaving 13 bases between them. CDR1 MNHNS and CDR2 SASEGT come from the germline V gene. The CDR3 totals 14 residues. The CDR3 spells CASTPSTFTDTQYF. The CDR3 coding sequence is TGTGCCAGCACCCCCTCGACCTTCACAGATACGCAGTATTTT.

This rearrangement joins TRBV19 to TRBJ2-2, with 7 bases fitting TRBD1. CDR3 length equals 15 residues. Per germline, CDR1 LNHDA and CDR2 SQIVND (reference sequence). After removal of 7 bases from V and 7 bases from J, the junction contained 12 bases not matched to a gene. The CDR3 nucleotides are TGTGCCAGTACCATTACAGGGGTTATCAGCGGGGAGCTGTTTTTT. Amino acid sequence: CASTITGVISGELFF.

The chain links TRBV7-9 to TRBJ2-7; 9 bases line up with TRBD2. The CDR3 totals 16 residues. Germline CDR1 is SEHNR and CDR2 is FQNEAQ (reference sequence). The junction had 14 bases not matched to a gene; V was cut back by 3 bases and J by 8 bases. In DNA form, the CDR3 reads TGTGCCAGCAGCTTCCCCGGGACTAGCTTGCGTTCGCAGCAGTACTTC. Its translation: CASSFPGTSLRSQQYF.

This sequence joins TRBV28 and TRBJ2-1, with D tentatively TRBD1 (6 bases). The germline V and J ends were trimmed by 5 bases and 10 bases, with 12 bases remaining between them. Germline V gives CDR1 MDHEN, CDR2 SYDVKM. This CDR3 comprises 12 residues. The CDR3 here is CASSGDTWEQFF. The CDR3 coding sequence is TGTGCCAGCAGTGGGGACACCTGGGAGCAGTTCTTC.

This clonotype has only a few counts. This chain links TRBV24-1 with TRBJ1-5; no reliable D call. The CDR3 has 12 residues. Trimming removed 5 bases at V and 7 bases at J, with 8 bases between. The germline V gene has CDR1 KGHDR and CDR2 SFDVKD. The CDR3 DNA sequence: TGTGCCACCAGTGGAAAAGGACAGCCCCAGCATTTT. Its translation is CATSGKGQPQHF.

This chain joins TRBV20-1 and TRBJ2-3, with D perhaps TRBD2 (6 bases). V was clipped by 6 bases and J by 4 bases, with 11 bases between them. The CDR3 contains 12 residues. Germline CDR1 is DFQATT and CDR2 is SNEGSKA (reference sequence). This CDR3 is CSAMREADTQYF. CDR3 nucleotide sequence: TGCAGTGCCATGAGGGAGGCAGATACGCAGTATTTT.

The chain carries TRBV20-1 and TRBJ2-1; D possibly corresponds to TRBD2 (6 bases). The CDR3 has 16 amino acids. Germline lookup yields CDR1 DFQATT and CDR2 SNEGSKA (reference sequence). V was clipped by 3 bases and J by 0 bases, with 15 bases between them. The CDR3 coding sequence is TGCAGTGCTAGCGGCGGGACTTCGAGCTCCTACAATGAGCAGTTCTTC. This codes for CSASGGTSSSYNEQFF.